The clone carrying this T cell receptor beta chain has a handful of counts. CDR1 is SGHTA and CDR2 is FQGTGA in the germline V gene. V gave up 7 bases and J gave up 9 bases; unmatched junction bases: 4. The CDR3 is 13 amino acids. This sample is drawn from a study of blood T cell repertoires in COVID-19. Study-wide background: Specimens from acute and convalescent COVID-19 originated in the United States, Italy and Spain. The analysed material was cDNA or gDNA that came from T cells, B-cell-depleted T cells, or PBMCs.

In the original processing: Reference gene primers were amplified, and this amplification served to estimate nucleated cell counts. Data came from immunoSEQ multiplex PCR; TCRdb stores just in-frame clones and leaves some out. V, J and clone size reflect that table, while D and trimming were determined from the DNA. The sample lists around 50,000 clones; around 86% were seen once. Sequencing was carried out using peripheral blood. The sequence derives from a woman aged 80 or older with acute or convalescent COVID-19. The chain links TRBV7-3 to TRBJ2-1, with 12 nucleotides matching TRBD2. The CDR3 is CASTPGLAGEQFF. CDR3 sequence (DNA): TGTGCCAGCACTCCGGGACTAGCGGGTGAGCAGTTCTTC.